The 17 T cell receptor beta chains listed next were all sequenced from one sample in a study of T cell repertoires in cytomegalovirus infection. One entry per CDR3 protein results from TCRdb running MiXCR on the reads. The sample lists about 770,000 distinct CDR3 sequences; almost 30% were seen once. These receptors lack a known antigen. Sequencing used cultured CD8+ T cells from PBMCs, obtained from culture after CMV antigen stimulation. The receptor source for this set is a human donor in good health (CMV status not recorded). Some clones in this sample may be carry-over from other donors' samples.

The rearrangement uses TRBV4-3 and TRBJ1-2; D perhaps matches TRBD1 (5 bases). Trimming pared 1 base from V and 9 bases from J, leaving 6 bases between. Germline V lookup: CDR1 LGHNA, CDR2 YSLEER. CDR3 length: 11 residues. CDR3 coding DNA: TGCGCCAGCAGCCAAGGACAGCGCTACACCTTC. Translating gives CASSQGQRYTF.

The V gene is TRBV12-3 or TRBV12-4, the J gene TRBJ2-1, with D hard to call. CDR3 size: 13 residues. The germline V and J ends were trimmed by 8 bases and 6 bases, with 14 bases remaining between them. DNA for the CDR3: TGTGCCAGCTATTCCCTCGCTTCCAATGAGCAGTTCTTC. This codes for CASYSLASNEQFF.

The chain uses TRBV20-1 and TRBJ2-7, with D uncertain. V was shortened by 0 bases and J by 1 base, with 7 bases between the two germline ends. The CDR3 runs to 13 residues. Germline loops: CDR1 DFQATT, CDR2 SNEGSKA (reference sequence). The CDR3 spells CSAREASSYEQYF. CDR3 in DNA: TGCAGTGCTAGAGAGGCCAGTTCCTACGAGCAGTACTTC.

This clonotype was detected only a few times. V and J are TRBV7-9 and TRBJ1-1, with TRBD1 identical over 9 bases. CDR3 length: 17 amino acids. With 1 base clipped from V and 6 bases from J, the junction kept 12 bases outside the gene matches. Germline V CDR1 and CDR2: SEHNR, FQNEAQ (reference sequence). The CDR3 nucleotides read TGTGCCAGCAGCTTAGAGGGGACAGGGTACGGTTTTTCTGAAGCTTTCTTT. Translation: CASSLEGTGYGFSEAFF.

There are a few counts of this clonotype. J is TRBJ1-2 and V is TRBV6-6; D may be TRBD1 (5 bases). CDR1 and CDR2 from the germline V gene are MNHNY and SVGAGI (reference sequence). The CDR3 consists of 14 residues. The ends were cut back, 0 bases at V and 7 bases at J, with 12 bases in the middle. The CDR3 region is CASSYSGGLVGYTF. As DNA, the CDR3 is TGTGCCAGCAGTTACTCCGGGGGTCTGGTTGGCTACACCTTC.

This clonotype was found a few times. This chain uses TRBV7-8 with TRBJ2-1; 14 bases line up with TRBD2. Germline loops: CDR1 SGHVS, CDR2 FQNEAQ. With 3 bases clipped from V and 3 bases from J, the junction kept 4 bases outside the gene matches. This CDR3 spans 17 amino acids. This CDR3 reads CASSLGLAGVVYNEQFF. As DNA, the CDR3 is TGTGCCAGCAGCTTGGGACTAGCGGGGGTGGTCTACAATGAGCAGTTCTTC.

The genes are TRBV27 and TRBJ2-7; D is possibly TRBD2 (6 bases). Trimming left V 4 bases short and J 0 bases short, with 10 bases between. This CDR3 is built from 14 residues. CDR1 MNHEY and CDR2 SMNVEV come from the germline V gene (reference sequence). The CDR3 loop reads CASSWRESSYEQYV. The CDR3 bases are TGTGCCAGCAGTTGGAGGGAGAGCTCCTACGAGCAGTACGTC.

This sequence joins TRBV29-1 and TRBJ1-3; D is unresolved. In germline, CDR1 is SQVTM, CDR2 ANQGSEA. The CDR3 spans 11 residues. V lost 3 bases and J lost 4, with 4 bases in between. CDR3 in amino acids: CSVDYGNTIYF. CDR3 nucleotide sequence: TGCAGCGTTGATTACGGAAACACCATATATTTT.

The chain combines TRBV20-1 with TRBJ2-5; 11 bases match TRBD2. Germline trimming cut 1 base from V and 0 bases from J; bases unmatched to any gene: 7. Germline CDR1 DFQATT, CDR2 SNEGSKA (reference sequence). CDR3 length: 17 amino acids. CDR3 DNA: TGCAGTGCTAGAGGTGTACTAGCGGGAGATTACCAAGAGACCCAGTACTTC. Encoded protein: CSARGVLAGDYQETQYF.

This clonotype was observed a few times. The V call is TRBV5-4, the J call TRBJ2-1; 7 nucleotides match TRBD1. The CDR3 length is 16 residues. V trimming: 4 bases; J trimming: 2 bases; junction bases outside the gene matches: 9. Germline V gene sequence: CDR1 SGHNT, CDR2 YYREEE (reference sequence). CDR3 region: CASSPFHDRAYNEQFF. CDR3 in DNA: TGTGCCAGCAGCCCATTTCACGACAGGGCCTACAATGAGCAGTTCTTC.

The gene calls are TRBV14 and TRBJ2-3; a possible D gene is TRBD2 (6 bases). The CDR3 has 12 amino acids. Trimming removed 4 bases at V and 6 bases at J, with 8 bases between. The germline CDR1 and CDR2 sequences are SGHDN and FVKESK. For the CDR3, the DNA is TGTGCCAGCAGCCGACGGGGGGATACGCAGTATTTT. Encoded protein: CASSRRGDTQYF.

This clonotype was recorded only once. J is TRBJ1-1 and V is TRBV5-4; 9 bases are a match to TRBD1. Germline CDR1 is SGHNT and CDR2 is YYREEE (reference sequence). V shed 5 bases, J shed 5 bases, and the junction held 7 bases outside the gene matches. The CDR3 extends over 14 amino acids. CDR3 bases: TGTGCCAGCAGGGGGGGACAGGGAGGGACTGAAGCTTTCTTT. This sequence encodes CASRGGQGGTEAFF.

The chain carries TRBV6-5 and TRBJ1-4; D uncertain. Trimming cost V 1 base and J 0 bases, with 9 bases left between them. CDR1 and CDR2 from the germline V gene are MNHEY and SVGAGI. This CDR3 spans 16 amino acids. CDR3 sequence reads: CASSYFYGTTNEKLFF. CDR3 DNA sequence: TGTGCCAGCAGTTACTTCTACGGTACAACTAATGAAAAACTGTTTTTT.

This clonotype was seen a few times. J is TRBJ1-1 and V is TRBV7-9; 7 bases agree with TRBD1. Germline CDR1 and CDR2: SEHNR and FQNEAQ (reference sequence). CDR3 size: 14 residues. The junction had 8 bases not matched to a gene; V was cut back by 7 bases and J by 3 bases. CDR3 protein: CASTQGGEDTEAFF. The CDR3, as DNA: TGTGCCAGCACCCAGGGGGGGGAGGACACTGAAGCTTTCTTT.

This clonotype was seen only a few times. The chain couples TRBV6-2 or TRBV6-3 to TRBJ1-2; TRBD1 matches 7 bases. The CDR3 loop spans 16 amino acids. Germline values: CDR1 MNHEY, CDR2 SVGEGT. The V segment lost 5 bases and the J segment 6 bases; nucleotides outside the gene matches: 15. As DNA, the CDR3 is TGTGCCAGCAGTGGTAAGGGACAGAAGAGGAGTGATGGCTACACCTTC. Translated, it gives CASSGKGQKRSDGYTF.

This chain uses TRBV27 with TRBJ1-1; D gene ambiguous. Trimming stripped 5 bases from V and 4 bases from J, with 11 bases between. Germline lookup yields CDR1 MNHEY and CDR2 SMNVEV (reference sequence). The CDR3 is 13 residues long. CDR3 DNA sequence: TGTGCCAGCAGTGGGGAACCGGTCACTGAAGCTTTCTTT. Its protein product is CASSGEPVTEAFF.

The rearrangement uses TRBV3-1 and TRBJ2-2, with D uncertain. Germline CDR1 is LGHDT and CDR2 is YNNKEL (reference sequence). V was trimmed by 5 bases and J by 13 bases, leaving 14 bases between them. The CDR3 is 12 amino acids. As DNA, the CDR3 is TGTGCCAGCAGCTATTCTCATTCGGGGCTGTTTTTT. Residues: CASSYSHSGLFF.